This is a list of T cell receptor beta chains from one sample in a study of CD8+CD57+ T cells in acquired aplastic anemia. TCRdb processed the reads anew with MiXCR; each CDR3 protein has one entry. Altogether about 71,000 distinct CDR3 sequences are present, 54% being singletons, with the ten largest covering 6.5% to 9.5%. The sequenced sample consisted of sorted CD4+, CD8+, or CD8+CD57+ T cells (not recorded which) from PBMCs. These receptors all stem from a human donor in good health, serving as a control. Each CDR3 is given with its conserved first and last residue. A D gene is named only where the DNA matches it firmly. A row's size may be missing; if present it is once, few, many or a size class.

TRBV29-1	TRBJ1-1	-	TRBD1	CSASPGRGAEAFF
TRBV27	TRBJ2-7	many	-	CASSLSGVHEQYF
TRBV4-1	TRBJ2-3	many	-	CASSQYQTDTQYF
TRBV10-3	TRBJ2-5	-	TRBD2	CAISGPGLAGLQETQYF
TRBV12-3/TRBV12-4	TRBJ2-7	many	TRBD2	CASSLGLAGGIVEQYF
TRBV15	TRBJ1-2	-	TRBD1	CATSRAGTGSTYGYTF
TRBV7-3	TRBJ1-5	-	-	CASSSVGAPDQPQHF
TRBV29-1	TRBJ2-1	-	-	CSAPAPQRYNEQFF
TRBV5-1	TRBJ2-7	-	-	CASSEQTPEQYF
TRBV10-3	TRBJ2-7	-	-	CAISEGQVITYEQYF
TRBV24-1	TRBJ1-4	-	TRBD1	CATSGTDNEKLFF
TRBV6-1	-	-	-	CASSEASAGRTYEQYF
TRBV15	TRBJ2-1	many	-	CATSRTLGGENEQFF
TRBV9	TRBJ2-1	many	-	CASSEGHLTYNEQFF
TRBV15	TRBJ1-1	-	-	CATSRERGTEAFF
TRBV7-9	TRBJ1-2	-	-	CASSLVTGYTF
TRBV27	TRBJ2-1	many	TRBD2	CASSLAGAGNEQFF